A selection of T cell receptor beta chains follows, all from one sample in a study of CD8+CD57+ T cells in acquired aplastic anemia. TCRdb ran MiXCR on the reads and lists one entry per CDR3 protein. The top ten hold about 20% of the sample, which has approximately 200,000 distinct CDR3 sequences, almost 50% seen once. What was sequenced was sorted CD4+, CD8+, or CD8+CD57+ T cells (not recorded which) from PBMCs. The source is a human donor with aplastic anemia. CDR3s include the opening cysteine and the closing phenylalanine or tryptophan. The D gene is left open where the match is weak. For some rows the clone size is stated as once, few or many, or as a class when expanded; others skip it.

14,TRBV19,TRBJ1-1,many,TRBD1,CASSRDRRTTEAFF,TGTGCCAGTAGTAGGGACAGGAGGACCACTGAAGCTTTCTTT
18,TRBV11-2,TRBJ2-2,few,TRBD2,CASIGVPGLAGSTGELFF,TGTGCCAGCATCGGGGTCCCGGGACTAGCGGGATCAACCGGGGAGCTGTTTTTT
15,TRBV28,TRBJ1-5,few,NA,CASKSGQGLTWPQHF,TGTGCCAGCAAAAGCGGGCAGGGGCTCACATGGCCCCAGCATTTT
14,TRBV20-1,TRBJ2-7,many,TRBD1,CSARAGQGGGEQYF,TGCAGTGCTAGAGCCGGACAGGGGGGAGGCGAGCAGTACTTC
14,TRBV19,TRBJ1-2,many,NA,CASSISDQNYGYTF,TGTGCCAGTAGTATTTCGGACCAAAACTATGGCTACACCTTC
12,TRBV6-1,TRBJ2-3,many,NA,CASSDWADTQYF,TGTGCCAGCAGTGATTGGGCAGATACGCAGTATTTT
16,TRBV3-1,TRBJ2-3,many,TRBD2,CASSSLYGGGTDTQYF,TGTGCCAGCAGCTCTCTTTACGGGGGGGGGACAGATACGCAGTATTTT
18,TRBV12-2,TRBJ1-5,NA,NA,CASRAQRTGEVGNQPQHF,TGTGCAAGTCGCGCCCAAAGGACAGGGGAGGTCGGCAATCAGCCCCAGCATTTT
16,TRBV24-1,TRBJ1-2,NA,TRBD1,CATSDLGTGGIYGYTF,TGTGCCACCAGTGATTTAGGGACAGGGGGCATCTATGGCTACACCTTC
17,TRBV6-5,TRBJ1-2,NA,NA,CASSYPLGRPANYGYTF,TGTGCCAGCAGTTATCCCCTCGGGCGGCCTGCTAACTATGGCTACACCTTC
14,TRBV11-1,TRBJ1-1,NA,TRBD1,CASSSEGTGFEAFF,TGTGCCAGCAGCTCAGAAGGGACAGGGTTTGAAGCTTTCTTT
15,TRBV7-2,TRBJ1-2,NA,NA,CASSFLTRPPYGYTF,TGTGCCAGCAGCTTTCTGACCCGTCCCCCCTATGGCTACACCTTC
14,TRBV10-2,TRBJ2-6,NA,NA,CASSEGTAANVLTF,TGCGCCAGCAGCGAAGGCACGGCGGCCAACGTCCTGACTTTC
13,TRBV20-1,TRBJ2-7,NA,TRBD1,CSAAGGLSYEQYF,TGCAGTGCTGCAGGGGGTCTCTCCTACGAGCAGTACTTC
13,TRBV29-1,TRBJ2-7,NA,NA,CSSEVGDNYEQYF,TGCAGCAGTGAGGTAGGGGACAACTACGAGCAGTACTTC
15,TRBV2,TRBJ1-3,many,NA,CASSESLDSGNTIYF,TGTGCCAGCAGTGAAAGTCTGGACTCTGGAAACACCATATATTTT
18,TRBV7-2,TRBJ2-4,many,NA,CASSLDRQALPSQNIQYF,TGTGCCAGCAGCTTAGATCGACAGGCTCTCCCGTCTCAAAACATTCAGTACTTC
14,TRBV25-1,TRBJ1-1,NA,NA,CASSARGVNTEAFF,TGTGCCAGCAGTGCCCGAGGGGTGAACACTGAAGCTTTCTTT
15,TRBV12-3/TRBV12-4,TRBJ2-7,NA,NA,CASTRGAGGSYEQYF,TGTGCCAGCACCCGCGGGGCAGGGGGGTCCTACGAGCAGTACTTC
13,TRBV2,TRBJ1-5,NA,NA,CASLRQQQETQHF,TGTGCCAGCCTCCGACAGCAACAAGAGACCCAGCATTTT
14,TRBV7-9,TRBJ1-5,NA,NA,CASSQGGDHQPQHF,TGTGCCAGCAGCCAAGGGGGAGATCATCAGCCCCAGCATTTT
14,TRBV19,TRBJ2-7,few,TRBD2,CARNRGGGSYEQYF,TGTGCCCGCAACCGGGGGGGGGGGTCCTACGAGCAGTACTTC
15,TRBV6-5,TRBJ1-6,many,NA,CASSYEGFSNSPLHF,TGTGCCAGCAGTTACGAGGGGTTCTCGAATTCACCCCTCCACTTT